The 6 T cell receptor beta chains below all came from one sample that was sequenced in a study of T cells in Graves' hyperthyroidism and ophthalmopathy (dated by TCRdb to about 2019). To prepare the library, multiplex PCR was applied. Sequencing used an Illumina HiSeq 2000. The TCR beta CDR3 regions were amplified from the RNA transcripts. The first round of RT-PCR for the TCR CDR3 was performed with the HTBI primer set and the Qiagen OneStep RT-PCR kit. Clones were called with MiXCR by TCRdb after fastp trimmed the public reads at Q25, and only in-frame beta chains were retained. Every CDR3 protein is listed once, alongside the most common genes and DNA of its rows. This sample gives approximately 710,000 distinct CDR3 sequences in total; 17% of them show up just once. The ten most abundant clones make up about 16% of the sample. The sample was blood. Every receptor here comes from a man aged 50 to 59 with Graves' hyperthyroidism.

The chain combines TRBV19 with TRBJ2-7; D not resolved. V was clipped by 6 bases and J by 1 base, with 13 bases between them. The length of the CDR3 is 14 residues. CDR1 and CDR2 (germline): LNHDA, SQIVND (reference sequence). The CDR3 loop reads CASRFQVGSYEQYF. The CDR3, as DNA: TGTGCCAGTAGATTCCAGGTTGGATCCTACGAGCAGTACTTC.

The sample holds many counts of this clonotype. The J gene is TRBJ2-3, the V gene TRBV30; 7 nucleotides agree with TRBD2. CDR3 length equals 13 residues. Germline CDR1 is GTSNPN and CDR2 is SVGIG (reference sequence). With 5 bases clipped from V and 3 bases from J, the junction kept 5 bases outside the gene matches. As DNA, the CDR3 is TGTGCCTGGTCGACGGGACTAACAGATACGCAGTATTTT. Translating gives CAWSTGLTDTQYF.

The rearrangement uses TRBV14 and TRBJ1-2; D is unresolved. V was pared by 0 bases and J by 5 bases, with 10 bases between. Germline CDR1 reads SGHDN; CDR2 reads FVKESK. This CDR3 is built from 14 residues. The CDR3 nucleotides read TGTGCCAGCAGCCAAGAGCGACACGGATATGGCTACACCTTC. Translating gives CASSQERHGYGYTF.

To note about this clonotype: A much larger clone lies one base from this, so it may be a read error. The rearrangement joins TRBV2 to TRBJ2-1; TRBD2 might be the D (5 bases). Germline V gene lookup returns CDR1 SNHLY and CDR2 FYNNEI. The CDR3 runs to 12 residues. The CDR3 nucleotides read TGTGCCAGCAGGTCCTTATGGGGAGAGCAGTCCTTC. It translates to CASRSLWGEQSF.

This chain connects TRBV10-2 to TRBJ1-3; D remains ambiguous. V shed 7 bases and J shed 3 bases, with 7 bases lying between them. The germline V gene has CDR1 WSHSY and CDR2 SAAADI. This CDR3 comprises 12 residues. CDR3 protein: CASTSFGNTIYF. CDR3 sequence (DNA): TGCGCCAGCACGAGTTTTGGAAACACCATATATTTT.

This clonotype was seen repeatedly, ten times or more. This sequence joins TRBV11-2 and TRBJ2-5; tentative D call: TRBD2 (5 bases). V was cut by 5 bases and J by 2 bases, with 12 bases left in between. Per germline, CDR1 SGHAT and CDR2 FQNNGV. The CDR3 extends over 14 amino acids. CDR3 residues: CASSPRAGQETQYF. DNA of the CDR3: TGTGCCAGCAGCCCGCGGGCAGGACAAGAGACCCAGTACTTC.